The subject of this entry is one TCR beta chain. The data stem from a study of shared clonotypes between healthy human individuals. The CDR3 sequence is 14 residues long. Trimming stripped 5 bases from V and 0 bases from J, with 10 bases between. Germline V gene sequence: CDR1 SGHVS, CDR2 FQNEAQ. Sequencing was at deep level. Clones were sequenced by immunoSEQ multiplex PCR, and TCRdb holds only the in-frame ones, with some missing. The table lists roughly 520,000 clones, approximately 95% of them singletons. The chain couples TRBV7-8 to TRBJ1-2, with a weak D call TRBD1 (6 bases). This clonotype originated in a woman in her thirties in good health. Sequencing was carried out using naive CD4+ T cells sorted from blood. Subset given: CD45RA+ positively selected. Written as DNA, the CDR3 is TGTGCCAGCAGCCTGGGGGCGGCTAACTATGGCTACACCTTC. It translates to CASSLGAANYGYTF.